This T cell receptor beta chain was observed in a study of shared clonotypes between healthy human individuals. The length of the CDR3 is 13 residues. Per the germline V gene, CDR1 is SGDLS and CDR2 is YYNGEE. With 6 bases removed from V and 4 bases from J, the gap between germline ends came to 13 bases. Sequencing used immunoSEQ multiplex PCR; TCRdb keeps in-frame clones, though not all of them. The sample includes about 2.3 million clones, approximately 95% of them seen just once. The sequencing input was naive CD4+ T cells from PBMCs. This sample's subset: CD45RA+ positively selected. The receptor comes from a man aged 18-30 years in good health. Some clones in this sample may be carry-over from other donors' samples. V is TRBV9 and J is TRBJ1-2; possibly TRBD1 for D (5 bases). The CDR3 bases are TGTGCCAGCAATAGGGGCAGCAGCTATGGCTACACCTTC. Translating it yields CASNRGSSYGYTF.